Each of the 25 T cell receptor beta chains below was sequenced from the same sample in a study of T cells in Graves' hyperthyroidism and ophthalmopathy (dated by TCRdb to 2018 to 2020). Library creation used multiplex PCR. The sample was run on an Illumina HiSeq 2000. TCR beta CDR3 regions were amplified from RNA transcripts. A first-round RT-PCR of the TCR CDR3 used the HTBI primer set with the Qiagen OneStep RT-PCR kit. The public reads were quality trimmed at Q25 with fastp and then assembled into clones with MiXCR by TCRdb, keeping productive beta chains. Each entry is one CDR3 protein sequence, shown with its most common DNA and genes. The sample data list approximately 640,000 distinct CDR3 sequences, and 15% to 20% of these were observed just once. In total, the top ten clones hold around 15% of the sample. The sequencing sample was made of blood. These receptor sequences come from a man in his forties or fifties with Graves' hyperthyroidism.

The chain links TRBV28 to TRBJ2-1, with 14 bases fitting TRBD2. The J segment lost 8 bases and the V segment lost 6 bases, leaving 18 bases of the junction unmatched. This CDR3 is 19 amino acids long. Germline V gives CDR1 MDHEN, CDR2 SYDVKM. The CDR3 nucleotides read TGTGCCAGCAGCCAACCGGGACTAGCGGGAGCAGGGGTATTCTATGAGCAGTTCTTC. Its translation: CASSQPGLAGAGVFYEQFF.

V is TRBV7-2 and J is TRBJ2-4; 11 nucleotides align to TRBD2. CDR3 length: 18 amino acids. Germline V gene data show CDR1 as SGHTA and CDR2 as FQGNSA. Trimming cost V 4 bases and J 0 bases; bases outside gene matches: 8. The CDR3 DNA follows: TGTGCCAGCAGCTGGGGGGGTCTAGCGGGGGGAGCCAAAAACATTCAGTACTTC. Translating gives CASSWGGLAGGAKNIQYF.

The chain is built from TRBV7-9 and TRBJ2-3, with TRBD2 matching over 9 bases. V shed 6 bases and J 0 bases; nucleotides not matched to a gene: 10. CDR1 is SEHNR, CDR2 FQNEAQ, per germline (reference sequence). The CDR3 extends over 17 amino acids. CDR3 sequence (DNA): TGTGCCAGCAGTAATGGGGTTACTAGCGGGAGCACAGATACGCAGTATTTT. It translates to CASSNGVTSGSTDTQYF. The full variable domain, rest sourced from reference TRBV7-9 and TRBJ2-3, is DTGVSQNPRHKITKRGQNVTFRCDPISEHNRLYWYRQTLGQGPEFLTYFQNEAQLEKSRLLSDRFSAERPKGSFSTLEIQRTEQGDSAMYLCASSNGVTSGSTDTQYFGPGTRLTVL.

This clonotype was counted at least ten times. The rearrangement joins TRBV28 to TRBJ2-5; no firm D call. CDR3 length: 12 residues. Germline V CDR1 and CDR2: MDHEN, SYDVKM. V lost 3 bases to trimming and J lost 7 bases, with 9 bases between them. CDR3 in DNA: TGTGCCAGCAGTTTGAAACGGCGGACCCAGTACTTC. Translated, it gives CASSLKRRTQYF.

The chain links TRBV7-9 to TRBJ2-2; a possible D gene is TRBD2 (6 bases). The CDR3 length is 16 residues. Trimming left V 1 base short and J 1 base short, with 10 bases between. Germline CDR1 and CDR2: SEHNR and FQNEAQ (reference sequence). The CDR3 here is CASSLGLGKNTGELFF. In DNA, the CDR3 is TGTGCCAGCAGCTTAGGACTAGGGAAGAACACCGGGGAGCTGTTTTTT.

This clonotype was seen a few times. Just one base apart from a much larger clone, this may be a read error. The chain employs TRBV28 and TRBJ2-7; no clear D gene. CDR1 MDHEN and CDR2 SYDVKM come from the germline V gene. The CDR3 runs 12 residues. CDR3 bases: TGTGCCAGCGGTTTACACCTCTACGAGCAGTACTTC. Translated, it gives CASGLHLYEQYF.

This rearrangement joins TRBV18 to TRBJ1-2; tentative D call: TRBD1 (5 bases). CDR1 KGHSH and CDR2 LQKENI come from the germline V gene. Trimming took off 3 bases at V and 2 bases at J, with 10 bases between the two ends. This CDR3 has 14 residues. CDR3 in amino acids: CASSPGTLNYGYTF. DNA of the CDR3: TGTGCCAGCTCACCGGGGACCCTGAACTATGGCTACACCTTC.

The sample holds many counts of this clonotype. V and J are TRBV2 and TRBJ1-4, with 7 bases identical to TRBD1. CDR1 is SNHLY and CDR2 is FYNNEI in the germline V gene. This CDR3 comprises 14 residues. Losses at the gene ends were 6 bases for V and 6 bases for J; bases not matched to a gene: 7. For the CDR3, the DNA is TGTGCCAGCAGACACAGGGGAGGGGATGAAAAACTGTTTTTT. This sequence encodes CASRHRGGDEKLFF.

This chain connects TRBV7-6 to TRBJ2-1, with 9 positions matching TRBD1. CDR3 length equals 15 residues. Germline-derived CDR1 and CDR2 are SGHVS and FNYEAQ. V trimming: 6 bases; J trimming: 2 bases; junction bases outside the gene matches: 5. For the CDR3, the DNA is TGTGCCAGCAGTCAGGACAGGGGCACCTACAATGAGCAGTTCTTC. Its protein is CASSQDRGTYNEQFF.

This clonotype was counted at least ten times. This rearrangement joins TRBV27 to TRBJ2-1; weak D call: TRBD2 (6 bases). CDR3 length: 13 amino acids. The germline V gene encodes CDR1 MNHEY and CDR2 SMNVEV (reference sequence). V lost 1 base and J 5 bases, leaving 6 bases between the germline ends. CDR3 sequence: CASSLWGDNEQFF. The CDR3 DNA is TGTGCCAGCAGTTTATGGGGGGACAATGAGCAGTTCTTC.

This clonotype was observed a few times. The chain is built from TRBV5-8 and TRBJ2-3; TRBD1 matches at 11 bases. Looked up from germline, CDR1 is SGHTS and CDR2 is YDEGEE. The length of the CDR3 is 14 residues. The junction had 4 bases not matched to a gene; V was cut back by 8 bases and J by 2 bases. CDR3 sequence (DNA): TGTGCCAGTCGGGACAGGGGGAACACAGATACGCAGTATTTT. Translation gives CASRDRGNTDTQYF.

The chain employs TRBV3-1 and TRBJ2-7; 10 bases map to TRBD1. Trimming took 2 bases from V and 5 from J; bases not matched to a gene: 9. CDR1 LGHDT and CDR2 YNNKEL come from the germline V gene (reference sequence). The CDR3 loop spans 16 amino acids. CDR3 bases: TGTGCCAGCAGCCAAACACCCGGGACAGGGGTCCACGAGCAGTACTTC. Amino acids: CASSQTPGTGVHEQYF.

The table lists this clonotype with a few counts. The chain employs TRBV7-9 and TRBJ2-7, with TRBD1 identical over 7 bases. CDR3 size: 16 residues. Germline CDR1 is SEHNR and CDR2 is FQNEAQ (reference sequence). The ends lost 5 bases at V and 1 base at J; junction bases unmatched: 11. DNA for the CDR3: TGTGCCAGCAGCCAGACAACGGGACAGCCGTCCTACGAGCAGTACTTC. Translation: CASSQTTGQPSYEQYF.

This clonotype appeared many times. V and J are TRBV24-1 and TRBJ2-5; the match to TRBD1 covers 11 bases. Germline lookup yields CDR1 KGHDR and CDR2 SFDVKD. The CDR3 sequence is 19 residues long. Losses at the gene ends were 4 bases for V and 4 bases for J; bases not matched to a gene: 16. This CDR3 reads CATSEPGQGVGGPPETQYF. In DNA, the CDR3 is TGTGCCACCAGTGAGCCGGGACAGGGGGTCGGCGGCCCACCAGAGACCCAGTACTTC.

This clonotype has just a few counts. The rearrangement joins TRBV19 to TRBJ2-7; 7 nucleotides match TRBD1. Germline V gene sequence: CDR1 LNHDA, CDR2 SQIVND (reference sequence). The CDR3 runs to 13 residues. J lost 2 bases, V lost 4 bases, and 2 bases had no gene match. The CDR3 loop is CASSKGQTYEQYF. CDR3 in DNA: TGTGCCAGTAGTAAGGGACAGACCTACGAGCAGTACTTC.

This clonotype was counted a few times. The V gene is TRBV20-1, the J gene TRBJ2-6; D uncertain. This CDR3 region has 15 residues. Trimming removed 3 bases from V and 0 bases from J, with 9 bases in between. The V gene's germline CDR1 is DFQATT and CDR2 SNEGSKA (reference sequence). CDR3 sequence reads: CSASSSDSGANVLTF. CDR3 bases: TGCAGTGCTAGTAGTTCGGACTCTGGGGCCAACGTCCTGACTTTC.

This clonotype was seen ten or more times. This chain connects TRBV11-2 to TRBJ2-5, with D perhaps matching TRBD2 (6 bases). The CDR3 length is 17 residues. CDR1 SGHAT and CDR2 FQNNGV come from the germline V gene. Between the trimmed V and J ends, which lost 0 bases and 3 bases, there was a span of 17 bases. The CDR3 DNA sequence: TGTGCCAGCAGCTTAGATCGTCGGGGGAGAGGCGAAGAGACCCAGTACTTC. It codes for CASSLDRRGRGEETQYF.

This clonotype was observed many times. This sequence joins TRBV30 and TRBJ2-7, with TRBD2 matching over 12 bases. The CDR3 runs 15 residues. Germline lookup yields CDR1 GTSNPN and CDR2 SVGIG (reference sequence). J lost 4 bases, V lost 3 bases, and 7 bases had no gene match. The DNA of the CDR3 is TGTGCCTGGAGCGGTACTAGCGGGAGGTTTTACGAGCAGTACTTC. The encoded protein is CAWSGTSGRFYEQYF.

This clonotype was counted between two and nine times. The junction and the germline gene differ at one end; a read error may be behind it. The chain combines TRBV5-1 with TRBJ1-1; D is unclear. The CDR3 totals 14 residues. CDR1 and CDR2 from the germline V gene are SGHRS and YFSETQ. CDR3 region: CASSLMNRNTGAFF. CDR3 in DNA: TGCGCCAGCAGCTTAATGAACAGAAACACTGGAGCTTTCTTT. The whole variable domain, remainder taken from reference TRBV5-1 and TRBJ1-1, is KAGVTQTPRYLIKTRGQQVTLSCSPISGHRSVSWYQQTPGQGLQFLFEYFSETQRNKGNFPGRFSGRQFSNSRSEMNVSTLELGDSALYLCASSLMNRNTGAFFGQGTRLTVV.

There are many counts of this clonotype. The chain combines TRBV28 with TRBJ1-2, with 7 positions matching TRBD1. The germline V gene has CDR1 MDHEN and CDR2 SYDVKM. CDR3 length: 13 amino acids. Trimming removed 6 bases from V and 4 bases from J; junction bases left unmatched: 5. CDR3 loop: CASSETGTYGYTF. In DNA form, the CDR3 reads TGTGCCAGCAGCGAGACAGGGACCTATGGCTACACCTTC.

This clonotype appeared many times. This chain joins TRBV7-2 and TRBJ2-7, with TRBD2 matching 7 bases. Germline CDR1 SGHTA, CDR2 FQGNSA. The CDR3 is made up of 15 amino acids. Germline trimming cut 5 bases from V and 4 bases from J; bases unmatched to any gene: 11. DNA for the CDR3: TGTGCCAGCAGCCCGAGCGGGGCTCCCCAGTACGAGCAGTACTTC. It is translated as CASSPSGAPQYEQYF.

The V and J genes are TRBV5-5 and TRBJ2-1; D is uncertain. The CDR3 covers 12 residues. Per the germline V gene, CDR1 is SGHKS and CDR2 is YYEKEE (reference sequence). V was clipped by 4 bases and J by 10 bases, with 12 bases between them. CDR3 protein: CASSATRWEQFF. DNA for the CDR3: TGTGCCAGCAGCGCAACTCGTTGGGAGCAGTTCTTC.

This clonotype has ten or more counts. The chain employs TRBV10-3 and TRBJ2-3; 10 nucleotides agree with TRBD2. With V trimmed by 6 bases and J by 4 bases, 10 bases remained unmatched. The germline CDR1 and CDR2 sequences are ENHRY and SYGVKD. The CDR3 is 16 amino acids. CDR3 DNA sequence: TGTGCCATCAGCAGCGGGAGGGCTAAGGCGGCAGATACGCAGTATTTT. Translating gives CAISSGRAKAADTQYF.

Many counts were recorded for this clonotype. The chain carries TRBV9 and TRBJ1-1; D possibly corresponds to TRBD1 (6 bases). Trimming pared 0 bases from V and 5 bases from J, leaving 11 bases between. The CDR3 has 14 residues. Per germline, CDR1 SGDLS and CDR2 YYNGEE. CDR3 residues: CASSVGRGRTEAFF. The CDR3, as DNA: TGTGCCAGCAGCGTAGGTAGGGGGAGGACTGAAGCTTTCTTT.

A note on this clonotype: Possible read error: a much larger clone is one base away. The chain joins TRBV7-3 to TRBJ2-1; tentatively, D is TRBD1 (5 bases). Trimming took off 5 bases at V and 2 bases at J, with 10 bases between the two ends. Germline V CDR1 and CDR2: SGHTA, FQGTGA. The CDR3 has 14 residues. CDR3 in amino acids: CASSRETAYNEQFF. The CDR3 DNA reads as TGTGCCAGCAGCCGCGAGACAGCCTACAATGAGCAGTTCTTC.